This T cell receptor beta chain was identified in a study of T-cell reconstitution after alpha-beta-depleted transplantation in children. This clonotype was counted at least ten times. CDR1 and CDR2 (germline): SGHRS, YFSETQ. The V end was cut by 6 bases, the J end by 4 bases, with 19 bases between. The CDR3 has 16 amino acids. The TCRbeta library was prepared with unique molecular identifiers. TCRdb recomputed calls from the PCR reads with MiXCR, one row per CDR3 protein. This repertoire shows some 590,000 distinct CDR3 sequences, more than 9% found once; its top ten account for 3.5% to 5%. The chain employs TRBV5-1 and TRBJ2-2, with D possibly being TRBD2 (6 bases). This TCR was sampled from a human donor who donated a stem cell graft to a child with acute myeloid leukemia. The sample here was PBMCs from the stem cell graft donor, taken from the stem cell graft. CDR3 coding DNA: TGCGCCAGCACCCTAGGTTCCGGGGGTGGCACCGGGGAGCTGTTTTTT. It yields the protein CASTLGSGGGTGELFF.